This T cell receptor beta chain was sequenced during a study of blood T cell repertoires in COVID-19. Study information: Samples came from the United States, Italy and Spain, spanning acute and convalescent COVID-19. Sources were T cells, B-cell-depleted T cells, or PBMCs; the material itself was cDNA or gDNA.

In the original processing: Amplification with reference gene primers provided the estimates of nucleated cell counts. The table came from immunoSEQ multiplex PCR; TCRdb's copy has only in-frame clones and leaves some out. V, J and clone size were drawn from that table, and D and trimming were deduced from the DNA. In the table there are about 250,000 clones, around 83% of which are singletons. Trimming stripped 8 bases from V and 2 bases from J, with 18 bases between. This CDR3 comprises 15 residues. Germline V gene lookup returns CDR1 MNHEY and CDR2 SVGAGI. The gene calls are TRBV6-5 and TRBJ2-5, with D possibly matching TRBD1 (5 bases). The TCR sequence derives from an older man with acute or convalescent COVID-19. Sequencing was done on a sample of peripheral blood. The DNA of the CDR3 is TGTGCCAGCCGCCTGGCAGGGCTTTTACAAGAGACCCAGTACTTC. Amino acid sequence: CASRLAGLLQETQYF.